The 9 T cell receptor beta chains below all came from one sample that was sequenced in a study of OX40 agonist ivuxolimab in advanced cancers. Sequencing used immunoSEQ multiplex PCR; TCRdb keeps in-frame clones, though not all of them. The sample comprises 15,000 to 25,000 clones, more than 70% of which are singletons, and roughly 10% rests with the top ten. Here the sequenced sample was CD4+ or CD8+ T cells sorted from blood, taken in a trial of the OX40 agonist ivuxolimab. The receptor set was obtained from an adult with an advanced solid tumor such as melanoma, head and neck, liver or kidney cancer.

This clone has more than one count but fewer than ten. The chain carries TRBV28 and TRBJ1-2; D gene uncertain. CDR1 is MDHEN, CDR2 SYDVKM, per germline. This CDR3 has 14 residues. Trimming stripped 7 bases from V and 4 bases from J, with 16 bases between. For the CDR3, the DNA is TGTGCCAGCACGCCTCTGGAGAGCCTCTATGGCTACACCTTC. It is translated as CASTPLESLYGYTF.

This clone was observed a handful of times. The chain carries TRBV7-9 and TRBJ2-7, with 10 bases identical to TRBD1. CDR1 and CDR2 from the germline V gene are SEHNR and FQNEAQ (reference sequence). The length of the CDR3 is 14 residues. V dropped 1 base and J dropped 4; count of bases not matched to a gene: 1. CDR3 bases: TGTGCCAGCAGCTTAGTGGACAGGGGGTACGAGCAGTACTTC. Amino acids: CASSLVDRGYEQYF.

This sequence joins TRBV5-4 and TRBJ2-7; D perhaps matches TRBD2 (6 bases). The CDR3 covers 15 residues. The germline CDR1 and CDR2 sequences are SGHNT and YYREEE (reference sequence). V lost 3 bases and J 4 bases, leaving 17 bases between the germline ends. For the CDR3, the DNA is TGTGCCAGCAGCTCCGGGCCAGCGGGTCATTACGAGCAGTACTTC. It is translated as CASSSGPAGHYEQYF.

J is TRBJ2-4 and V is TRBV27; no clear D gene. Trimming took 2 bases from V and 0 from J, leaving 14 bases between them. CDR3 length: 17 residues. Germline values: CDR1 MNHEY, CDR2 SMNVEV (reference sequence). CDR3 in DNA: TGTGCCAGCAGTTTAACAAAACGGCCCTTAGCCAAAAACATTCAGTACTTC. It codes for CASSLTKRPLAKNIQYF.

The chain uses TRBV7-9 and TRBJ2-5; D may be TRBD2 (5 bases). Trimming took 4 bases from V and 5 from J, leaving 17 bases between them. Germline V lookup: CDR1 SEHNR, CDR2 FQNEAQ (reference sequence). This CDR3 has 15 residues. The DNA for the CDR3 is TGTGCCAGCAGCTCCCGGACGGGGAGAGGGGAGACCCAGTACTTC. The encoded protein is CASSSRTGRGETQYF.

V and J are TRBV4-1 and TRBJ1-2; D call uncertain. Germline loops: CDR1 MGHRA, CDR2 YSYEKL. The V end was cut by 6 bases, the J end by 4 bases, with 18 bases between. The CDR3 covers 15 residues. This CDR3 is CASRLQQNSFYGYTF. The CDR3 region has the DNA TGCGCCAGCAGACTACAGCAAAACAGCTTCTATGGCTACACCTTC.

V and J are TRBV9 and TRBJ1-5; D is undetermined. The ends were cut back, 2 bases at V and 4 bases at J, with 10 bases in the middle. Germline loops: CDR1 SGDLS, CDR2 YYNGEE. This CDR3 contains 14 residues. The CDR3 loop reads CASSVGFGNQPQHF. The DNA of the CDR3 is TGTGCCAGCAGCGTTGGATTCGGAAATCAGCCCCAGCATTTT.

J is TRBJ2-2 and V is TRBV5-1, with 10 bases identical to TRBD2. This CDR3 contains 16 residues. With V trimmed by 2 bases and J by 1 base, 2 bases remained unmatched. CDR1 and CDR2 (germline): SGHRS, YFSETQ. The CDR3 loop is CASSFRLAGNTGELFF. CDR3 DNA: TGCGCCAGCAGCTTCCGACTAGCGGGGAACACCGGGGAGCTGTTTTTT.

The rearrangement joins TRBV19 to TRBJ2-6, with TRBD2 matching over 12 bases. Trimming at V came to 3 bases and at J to 2 bases, leaving 8 bases not matched to a gene. Germline CDR1 and CDR2: LNHDA and SQIVND (reference sequence). The length of the CDR3 is 19 residues. In DNA form, the CDR3 reads TGTGCCAGTAGTATCGGGGCTAGCGGGAGGGCCCCTGGGGCCAACGTCCTGACTTTC. Amino acid sequence: CASSIGASGRAPGANVLTF.